One sample yielded the 16 T cell receptor beta chains listed below, sequenced in a study of T cell repertoires in ileal Crohn's disease. Time point indicated: neoterminal ileum biopsy at postoperative endoscopy, about 6 months after surgery. Method: immunoSEQ multiplex PCR; TCRdb's copy keeps in-frame clones and lacks some. The table records 6,500 to 8,500 clones, 60% to 75% of them present only once. Specimen: ileal tissue. The receptors here all came from an adult with Crohn's disease.

The chain carries TRBV2 and TRBJ2-5; D uncertain. There are 13 residues in the CDR3. Trimming left V 4 bases short and J 0 bases short, with 6 bases between. From germline, CDR1 is SNHLY and CDR2 FYNNEI. The CDR3 loop is CASSAMYQETQYF. The CDR3 bases are TGTGCCAGCAGTGCCATGTACCAAGAGACCCAGTACTTC.

This chain uses TRBV14 with TRBJ2-3; 7 positions match TRBD1. The germline V gene encodes CDR1 SGHDN and CDR2 FVKESK. The CDR3 covers 15 residues. Trimming took 3 bases from V and 2 from J; bases not matched to a gene: 5. CDR3 residues: CASSQKGQFTDTQYF. In DNA form, the CDR3 reads TGTGCCAGCAGCCAGAAGGGACAGTTCACAGATACGCAGTATTTT.

The chain uses TRBV7-2 and TRBJ2-7; 10 bases match TRBD2. This CDR3 comprises 13 residues. Germline loops: CDR1 SGHTA, CDR2 FQGNSA. The CDR3 bases are TGTGCGACCACCCGGCTAGCGGGAGATCTGCAGTACTTC. Translating gives CATTRLAGDLQYF.

V is TRBV6-5 and J is TRBJ1-2; D unclear. Germline loops: CDR1 MNHEY, CDR2 SVGAGI. The CDR3 is 14 residues long. The V end was cut by 0 bases, the J end by 4 bases, with 9 bases between. Written as DNA, the CDR3 is TGTGCCAGCAGTTACTCGGCGGCCACCTATGGCTACACCTTC. Its protein product is CASSYSAATYGYTF.

This chain links TRBV2 with TRBJ2-7; TRBD2 matches at 7 bases. Trimming took 7 bases from V and 5 from J; bases not matched to a gene: 8. Per the germline V gene, CDR1 is SNHLY and CDR2 is FYNNEI. This CDR3 has 13 amino acids. The CDR3 loop is CASTWGGKDEQYF. CDR3 DNA sequence: TGTGCCAGCACCTGGGGAGGGAAGGACGAGCAGTACTTC.

The chain links TRBV29-1 to TRBJ2-3; 8 bases are a match to TRBD1. There are 14 residues in the CDR3. CDR1 and CDR2 (germline): SQVTM, ANQGSEA. The V gene end was trimmed by 6 bases and the J gene end by 4 bases; junction bases not matched to a gene: 9. The CDR3 region is CSVGDRSGADTQYF. The CDR3 DNA reads as TGCAGCGTGGGGGACAGGTCAGGCGCAGATACGCAGTATTTT.

This clone was recorded only once. The gene calls are TRBV19 and TRBJ2-3; 9 bases are a match to TRBD1. The CDR3 spans 16 residues. Germline assignment: CDR1 LNHDA and CDR2 SQIVND (reference sequence). V lost 6 bases, J lost 0 bases, and 7 bases stayed unmatched. The CDR3 loop reads CASSSGTGSSTDTQYF. In DNA form, the CDR3 reads TGTGCCAGTAGCTCAGGGACAGGGTCGAGCACAGATACGCAGTATTTT.

The rearrangement joins TRBV29-1 to TRBJ1-1, with D hard to call. With 0 bases removed from V and 4 bases from J, the gap between germline ends came to 15 bases. The CDR3 length is 15 residues. CDR1 SQVTM and CDR2 ANQGSEA come from the germline V gene. This CDR3 is CSVEDLRGGPTEAFF. CDR3 coding DNA: TGCAGCGTTGAAGATCTACGGGGTGGCCCCACTGAAGCTTTCTTT.

This rearrangement joins TRBV29-1 to TRBJ1-4; no clear D. This CDR3 contains 13 residues. Germline V gene sequence: CDR1 SQVTM, CDR2 ANQGSEA. V gave up 6 bases and J gave up 5 bases, with 13 bases separating them. The CDR3 loop reads CSVQREGNEKLFF. The CDR3 coding sequence is TGCAGCGTCCAAAGGGAGGGAAATGAAAAACTGTTTTTT.

This chain links TRBV5-1 with TRBJ2-1; D is possibly TRBD1 (6 bases). Germline assignment: CDR1 SGHRS and CDR2 YFSETQ. The CDR3 is 19 amino acids. With 3 bases removed from V and 1 base from J, the gap between germline ends came to 23 bases. The CDR3 DNA follows: TGCGCCAGCAGCTCCCATCTGGGGAACAGGGTTGGTTCCTACAATGAGCAGTTCTTC. Amino acid sequence: CASSSHLGNRVGSYNEQFF.

The chain joins TRBV4-1 to TRBJ2-1; TRBD1 might be the D (6 bases). This CDR3 spans 17 amino acids. V lost 1 base and J lost 0, with 13 bases in between. Per germline, CDR1 MGHRA and CDR2 YSYEKL. The CDR3 nucleotides are TGCGCCAGCAGCCAAGCATCGGGCAGGGGCTCCTACAATGAGCAGTTCTTC. Translating it yields CASSQASGRGSYNEQFF.

The chain employs TRBV4-3 and TRBJ2-2; D is ambiguous. The length of the CDR3 is 15 residues. V lost 0 bases and J 5 bases, leaving 10 bases between the germline ends. From germline, CDR1 is LGHNA and CDR2 YSLEER. The CDR3 nucleotides are TGCGCCAGCAGCCAAGATCGTTTCGGGACCGGGGAGCTGTTTTTT. It encodes CASSQDRFGTGELFF.

This rearrangement joins TRBV30 to TRBJ2-1, with D possibly matching TRBD1 (6 bases). In germline, CDR1 is GTSNPN, CDR2 SVGIG (reference sequence). This CDR3 has 14 amino acids. Trimming pared 2 bases from V and 6 bases from J, leaving 14 bases between. The CDR3 sequence: CAWSFQRQVNEQFF. CDR3 DNA: TGTGCCTGGAGTTTCCAGAGACAGGTCAATGAGCAGTTCTTC.

This clone was observed a single time. This chain uses TRBV27 with TRBJ1-1, with D possibly being TRBD1 (5 bases). CDR1 MNHEY and CDR2 SMNVEV come from the germline V gene (reference sequence). Trimming removed 2 bases from V and 4 bases from J, with 11 bases in between. The CDR3 sequence is 14 residues long. In DNA form, the CDR3 reads TGTGCCAGCAGTTTACAGGGAAGGGGCACTGAAGCTTTCTTT. It yields the protein CASSLQGRGTEAFF.

The V and J genes are TRBV21-1 and TRBJ2-3; no DNA check was done on the table's D call, TRBD2. TRBV21-1 is a listed pseudogene. The CDR3 is made up of 15 amino acids. CDR3 in amino acids: CASSHTGGLVDTQYF. The CDR3 DNA reads as TGTGCCAGCAGCCACACGGGGGGGCTTGTAGATACGCAGTATTTT.

This rearrangement joins TRBV5-1 to TRBJ2-5; 12 bases fit TRBD1. This CDR3 comprises 15 residues. Germline CDR1 and CDR2: SGHRS and YFSETQ. V was clipped by 3 bases and J by 5 bases; unmatched bases: 5. CDR3 in DNA: TGCGCCAGCAGCTGGGACAGGGGGCTGGGGGAGACCCAGTACTTC. This gives the protein CASSWDRGLGETQYF. The complete variable domain, with remaining parts taken from reference TRBV5-1 and TRBJ2-5, reads KAGVTQTPRYLIKTRGQQVTLSCSPISGHRSVSWYQQTPGQGLQFLFEYFSETQRNKGNFPGRFSGRQFSNSRSEMNVSTLELGDSALYLCASSWDRGLGETQYFGPGTRLLVL.